What follows describes a single T cell receptor beta chain. The data derive from a study of radiation and T cells in renal cell carcinoma. Study overall: Nephrectomy followed 15 Gy stereotactic body radiation by 4 weeks.

Germline-derived CDR1 and CDR2 are SEHNR and FQNEAQ (reference sequence). The CDR3 runs 14 residues. Trimming took off 8 bases at V and 4 bases at J, with 12 bases between the two ends. Using immunoSEQ multiplex PCR, the repertoire was profiled, and TCRdb retains in-frame clones only, with some absent. The data show about 22,000 clones, around 80% seen once. Time point described: baseline pretreatment blood. The treatment was: 15 Gy SBRT to primary tumor, nephrectomy 4 weeks later. Sequencing was performed on blood, taken from a patient whose treatment included radiotherapy and nephrectomy. V and J are TRBV7-9 and TRBJ1-6; D is undetermined. The receptor was derived from a man in his 60s with renal cell carcinoma. This chain's CDR3 is CASGEGLYNSPLHF. The CDR3 nucleotides read TGTGCCAGCGGAGAGGGATTATATAATTCACCCCTCCACTTT.